Below, one T cell receptor beta chain is given with its context. Its antigen remains unknown. The sample is drawn from a study of monozygotic twins with inflammatory bowel disease. General study points: Limited statistical power may explain no repertoire similarity difference between concordant and discordant twins.

Germline V gives CDR1 MDHEN, CDR2 SYDVKM. This CDR3 contains 15 residues. The authors used 3,000 to 3,500 ng of total RNA per TCR library. The UMIs contained a 6-nucleotide sample barcode. They were added by template switching during cDNA synthesis. TCRdb reworked the 5' RACE reads into one entry per CDR3 protein, no DNA. This listing includes about 420,000 distinct CDR3 sequences. The gene calls are TRBV28 and TRBJ1-2; TCRdb outputs TRBD1, but without DNA this stays unchecked. The sequencing input was blood. This TCR derives from a human donor with ulcerative colitis or Crohn's disease, or a healthy co-twin of an affected twin (not recorded which). CDR3 amino acids: CASSWAYRVAYGYTF.